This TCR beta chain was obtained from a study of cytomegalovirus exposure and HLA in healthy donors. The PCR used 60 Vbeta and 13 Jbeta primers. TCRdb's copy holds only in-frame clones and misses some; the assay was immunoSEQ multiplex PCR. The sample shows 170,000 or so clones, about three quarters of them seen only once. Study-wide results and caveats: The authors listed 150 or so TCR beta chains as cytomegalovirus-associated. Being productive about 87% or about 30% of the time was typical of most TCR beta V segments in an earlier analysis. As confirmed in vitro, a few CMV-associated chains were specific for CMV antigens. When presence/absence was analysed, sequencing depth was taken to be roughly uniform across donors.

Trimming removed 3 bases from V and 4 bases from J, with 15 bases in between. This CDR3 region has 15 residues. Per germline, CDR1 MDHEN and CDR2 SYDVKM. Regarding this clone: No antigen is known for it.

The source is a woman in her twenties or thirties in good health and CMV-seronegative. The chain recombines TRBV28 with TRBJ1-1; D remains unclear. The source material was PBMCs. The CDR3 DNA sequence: TGTGCCAGCAGTTTCGAAGAGAAGTTTCTCACTGAAGCTTTCTTT. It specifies CASSFEEKFLTEAFF.